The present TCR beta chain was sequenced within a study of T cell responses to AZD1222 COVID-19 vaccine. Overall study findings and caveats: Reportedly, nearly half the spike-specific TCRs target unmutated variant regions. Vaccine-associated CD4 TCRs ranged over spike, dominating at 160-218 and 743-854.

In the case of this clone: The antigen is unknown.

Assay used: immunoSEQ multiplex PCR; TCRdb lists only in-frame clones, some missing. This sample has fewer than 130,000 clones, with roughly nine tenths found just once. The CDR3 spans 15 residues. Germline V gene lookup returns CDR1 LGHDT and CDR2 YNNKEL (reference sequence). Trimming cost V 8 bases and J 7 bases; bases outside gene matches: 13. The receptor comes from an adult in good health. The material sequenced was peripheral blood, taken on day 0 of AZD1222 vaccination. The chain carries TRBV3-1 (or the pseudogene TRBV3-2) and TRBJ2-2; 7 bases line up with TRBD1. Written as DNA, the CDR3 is TGTGCCAGCTATGACAGGGTTGGAAGTCGCGGGGAGCTGTTTTTT. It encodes CASYDRVGSRGELFF.